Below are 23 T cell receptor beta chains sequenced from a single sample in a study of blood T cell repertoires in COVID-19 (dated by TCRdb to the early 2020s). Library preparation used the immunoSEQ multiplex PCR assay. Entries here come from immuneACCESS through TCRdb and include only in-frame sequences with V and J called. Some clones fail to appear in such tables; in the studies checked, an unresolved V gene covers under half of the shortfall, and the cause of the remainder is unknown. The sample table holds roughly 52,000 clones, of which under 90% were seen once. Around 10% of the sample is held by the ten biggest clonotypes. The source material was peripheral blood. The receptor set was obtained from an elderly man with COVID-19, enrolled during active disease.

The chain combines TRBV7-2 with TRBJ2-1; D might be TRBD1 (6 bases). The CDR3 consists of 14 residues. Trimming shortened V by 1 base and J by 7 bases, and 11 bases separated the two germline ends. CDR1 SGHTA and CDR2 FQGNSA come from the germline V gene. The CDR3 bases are TGTGCCAGCAGCTTAGTCAGGGGAGTTAATGAGCAGTTCTTC. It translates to CASSLVRGVNEQFF.

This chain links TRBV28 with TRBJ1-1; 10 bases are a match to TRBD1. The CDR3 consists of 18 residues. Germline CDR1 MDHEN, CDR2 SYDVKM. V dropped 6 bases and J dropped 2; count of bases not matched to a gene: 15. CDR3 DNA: TGTGCCAGCAGCTCCCTAATTGGCGGGACAGGGGTTAACACTGAAGCTTTCTTT. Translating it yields CASSSLIGGTGVNTEAFF.

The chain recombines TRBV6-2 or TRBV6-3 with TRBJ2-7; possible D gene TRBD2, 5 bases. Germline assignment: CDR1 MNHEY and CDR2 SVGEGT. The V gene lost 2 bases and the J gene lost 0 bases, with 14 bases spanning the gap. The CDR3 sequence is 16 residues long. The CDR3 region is CASSYRNPGSSYEQYV. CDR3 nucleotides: TGTGCCAGCAGTTACAGGAACCCGGGAAGCTCCTACGAGCAGTACGTC.

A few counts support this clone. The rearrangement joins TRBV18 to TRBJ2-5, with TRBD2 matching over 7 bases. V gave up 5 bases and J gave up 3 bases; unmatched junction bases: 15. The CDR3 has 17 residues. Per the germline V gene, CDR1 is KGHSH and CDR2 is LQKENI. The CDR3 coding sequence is TGTGCCAGCTCAGTCAGAGTGGGAGGGAGGACTGAAGAGACCCAGTACTTC. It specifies CASSVRVGGRTEETQYF.

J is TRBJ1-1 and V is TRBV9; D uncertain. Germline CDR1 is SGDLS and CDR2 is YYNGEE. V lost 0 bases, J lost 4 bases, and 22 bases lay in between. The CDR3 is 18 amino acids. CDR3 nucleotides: TGTGCCAGCAGCGTAGACGGTAGGAGCAAGGGAGGCGGCACTGAAGCTTTCTTT. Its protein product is CASSVDGRSKGGGTEAFF.

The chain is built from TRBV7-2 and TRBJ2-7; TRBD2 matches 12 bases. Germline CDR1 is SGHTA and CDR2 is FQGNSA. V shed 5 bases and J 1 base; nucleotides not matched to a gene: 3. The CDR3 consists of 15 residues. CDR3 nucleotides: TGTGCCAGCAGCCGCGGACTAGCGGGATCCTACGAGCAGTACTTC. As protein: CASSRGLAGSYEQYF. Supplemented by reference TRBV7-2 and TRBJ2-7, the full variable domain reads GAGVSQSPSNKVTEKGKDVELRCDPISGHTALYWYRQSLGQGLEFLIYFQGNSAPDKSGLPSDRFSAERTGGSVSTLTIQRTQQEDSAVYLCASSRGLAGSYEQYFGPGTRLTVT.

CDR3 bases: TGTGCCAGTAGTATAGATGGGACAGGGTCTAGTTCGCGTGGCTACACCTTC. Amino acid sequence: CASSIDGTGSSSRGYTF. The J gene is TRBJ1-2, the V gene TRBV19, with 9 positions matching TRBD1. Germline assignment: CDR1 LNHDA and CDR2 SQIVND (reference sequence). The length of the CDR3 is 17 residues. Trimming took 0 bases from V and 7 from J; bases not matched to a gene: 12.

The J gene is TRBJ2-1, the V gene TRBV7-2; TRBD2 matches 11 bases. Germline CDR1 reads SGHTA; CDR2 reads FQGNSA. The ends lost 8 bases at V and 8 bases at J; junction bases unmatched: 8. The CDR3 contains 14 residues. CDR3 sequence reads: CASGRIAGGDEQFF. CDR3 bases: TGTGCCAGCGGGCGAATAGCGGGAGGGGATGAGCAGTTCTTC.

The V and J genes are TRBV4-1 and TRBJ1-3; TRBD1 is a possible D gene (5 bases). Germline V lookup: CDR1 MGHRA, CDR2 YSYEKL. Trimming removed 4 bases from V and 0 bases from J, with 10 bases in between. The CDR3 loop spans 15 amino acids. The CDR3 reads CASSLTVFSGNTIYF. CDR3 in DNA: TGCGCCAGCAGCCTGACAGTTTTCTCTGGAAACACCATATATTTT.

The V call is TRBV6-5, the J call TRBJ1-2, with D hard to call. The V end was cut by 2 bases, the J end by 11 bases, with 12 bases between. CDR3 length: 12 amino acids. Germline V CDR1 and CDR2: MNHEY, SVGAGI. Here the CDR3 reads CASSYEDARYTF. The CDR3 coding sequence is TGTGCCAGCAGTTACGAGGATGCGCGGTACACCTTC.

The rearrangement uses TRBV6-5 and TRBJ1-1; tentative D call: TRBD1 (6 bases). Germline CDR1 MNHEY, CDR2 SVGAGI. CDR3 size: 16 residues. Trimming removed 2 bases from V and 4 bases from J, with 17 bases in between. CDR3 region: CASSYGTLRKVTEAFF. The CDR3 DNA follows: TGTGCCAGCAGTTACGGGACACTAAGGAAGGTCACTGAAGCTTTCTTT.

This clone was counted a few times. CDR3 region: CATSEPGLAGRGGELFF. CDR3 DNA sequence: TGTGCCACCAGTGAACCGGGACTAGCGGGCCGGGGCGGGGAGCTGTTTTTT. J is TRBJ2-2 and V is TRBV24-1, with 12 bases aligning to TRBD2. Per the germline V gene, CDR1 is KGHDR and CDR2 is SFDVKD. The V and J ends lost 4 bases and 7 bases, in that order; junction bases with no gene match: 9. CDR3 length: 17 amino acids.

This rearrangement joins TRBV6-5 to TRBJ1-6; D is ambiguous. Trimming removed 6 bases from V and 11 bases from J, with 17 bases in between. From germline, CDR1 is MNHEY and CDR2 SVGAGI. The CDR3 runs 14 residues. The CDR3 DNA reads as TGTGCCAGCAGCCCCGATGAGGGTTCGGCACCCCTCCACTTT. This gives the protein CASSPDEGSAPLHF.

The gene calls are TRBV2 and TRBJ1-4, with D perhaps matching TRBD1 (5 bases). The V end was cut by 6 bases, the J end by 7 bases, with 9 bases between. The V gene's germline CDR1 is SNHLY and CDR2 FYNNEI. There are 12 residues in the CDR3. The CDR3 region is CASRGGFEKLFF. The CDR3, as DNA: TGTGCCAGCAGGGGGGGTTTTGAAAAACTGTTTTTT.

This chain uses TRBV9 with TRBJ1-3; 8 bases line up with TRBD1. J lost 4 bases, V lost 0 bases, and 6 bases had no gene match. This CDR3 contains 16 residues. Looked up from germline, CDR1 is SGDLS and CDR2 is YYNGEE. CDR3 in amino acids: CASSVGQGAGGNTIYF. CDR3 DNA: TGTGCCAGCAGCGTAGGGCAGGGGGCGGGAGGAAACACCATATATTTT.

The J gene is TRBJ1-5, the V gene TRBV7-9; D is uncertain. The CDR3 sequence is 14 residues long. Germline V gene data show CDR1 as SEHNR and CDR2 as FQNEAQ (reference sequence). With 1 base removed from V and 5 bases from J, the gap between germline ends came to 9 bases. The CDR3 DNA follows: TGTGCCAGCAGCTTAGTCTCGGTCGATCAGCCCCAGCATTTT. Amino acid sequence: CASSLVSVDQPQHF.

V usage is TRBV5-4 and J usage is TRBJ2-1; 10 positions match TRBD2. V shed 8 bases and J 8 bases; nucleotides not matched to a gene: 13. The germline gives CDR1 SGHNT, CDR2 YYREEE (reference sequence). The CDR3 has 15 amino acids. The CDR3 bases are TGTGCCAGTACGCTCCGGGCTAGCGGGAGCTATGAGCAGTTCTTC. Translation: CASTLRASGSYEQFF.

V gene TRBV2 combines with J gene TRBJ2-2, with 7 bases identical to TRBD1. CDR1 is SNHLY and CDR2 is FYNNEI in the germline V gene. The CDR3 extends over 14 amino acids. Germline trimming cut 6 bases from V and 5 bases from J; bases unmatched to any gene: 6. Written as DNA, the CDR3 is TGTGCCAGCAGAGACAGGGTTAGAACCGGGGAGCTGTTTTTT. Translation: CASRDRVRTGELFF.

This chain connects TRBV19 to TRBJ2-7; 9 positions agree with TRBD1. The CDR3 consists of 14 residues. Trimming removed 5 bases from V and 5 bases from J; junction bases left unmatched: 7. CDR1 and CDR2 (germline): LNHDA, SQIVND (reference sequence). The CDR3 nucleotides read TGTGCCAGTAGTCCCCGGGACAGGGCCCACGAGCAGTACTTC. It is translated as CASSPRDRAHEQYF.

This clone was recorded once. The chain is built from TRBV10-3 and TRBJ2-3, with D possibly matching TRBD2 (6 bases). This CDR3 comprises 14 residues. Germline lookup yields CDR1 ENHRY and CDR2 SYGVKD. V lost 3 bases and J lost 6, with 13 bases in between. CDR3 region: CAISDGTSPDTQYF. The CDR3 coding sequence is TGTGCCATCAGTGATGGGACTTCGCCGGATACGCAGTATTTT.

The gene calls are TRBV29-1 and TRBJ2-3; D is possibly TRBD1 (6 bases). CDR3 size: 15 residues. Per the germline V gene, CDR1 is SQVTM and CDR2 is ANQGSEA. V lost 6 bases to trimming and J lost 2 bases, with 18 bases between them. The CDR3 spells CSVAPSGGNTDTQYF. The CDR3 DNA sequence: TGCAGCGTCGCCCCCTCTGGGGGCAACACAGATACGCAGTATTTT.

This CDR3 is CASSYSDQGYEQYF. CDR3 sequence (DNA): TGTGCCAGCAGTTACTCGGATCAGGGATACGAGCAGTACTTC. The genes are TRBV6-5 and TRBJ2-7; D might be TRBD1 (5 bases). The CDR3 extends over 14 amino acids. Trimming removed 0 bases from V and 4 bases from J, with 10 bases in between. CDR1 is MNHEY and CDR2 is SVGAGI in the germline V gene.

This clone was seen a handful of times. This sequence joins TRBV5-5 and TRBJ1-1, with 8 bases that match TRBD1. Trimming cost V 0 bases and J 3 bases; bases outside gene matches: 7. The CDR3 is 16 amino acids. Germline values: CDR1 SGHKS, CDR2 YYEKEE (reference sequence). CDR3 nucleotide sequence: TGTGCCAGCAGCTTGGGACAGGGGAGATGGGACACTGAAGCTTTCTTT. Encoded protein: CASSLGQGRWDTEAFF.